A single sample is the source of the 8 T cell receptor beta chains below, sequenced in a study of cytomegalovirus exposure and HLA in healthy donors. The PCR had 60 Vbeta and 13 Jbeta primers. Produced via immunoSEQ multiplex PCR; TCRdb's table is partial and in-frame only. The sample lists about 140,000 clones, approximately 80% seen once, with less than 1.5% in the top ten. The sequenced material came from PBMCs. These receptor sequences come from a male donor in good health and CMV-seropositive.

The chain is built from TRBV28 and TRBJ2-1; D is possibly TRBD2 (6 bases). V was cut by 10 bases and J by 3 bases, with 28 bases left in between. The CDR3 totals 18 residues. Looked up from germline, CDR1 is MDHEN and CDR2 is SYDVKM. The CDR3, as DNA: TGTGCCATCAAGCCGCCTTACGGGACTGGTAAGGACTACAATGAGCAGTTCTTC. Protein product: CAIKPPYGTGKDYNEQFF.

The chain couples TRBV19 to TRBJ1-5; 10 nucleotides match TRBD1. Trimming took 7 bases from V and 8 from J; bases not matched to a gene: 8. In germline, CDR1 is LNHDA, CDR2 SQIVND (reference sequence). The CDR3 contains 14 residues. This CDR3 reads CASTIRTGGEPQHF. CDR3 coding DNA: TGTGCCAGTACCATCCGGACAGGGGGGGAGCCCCAGCATTTT.

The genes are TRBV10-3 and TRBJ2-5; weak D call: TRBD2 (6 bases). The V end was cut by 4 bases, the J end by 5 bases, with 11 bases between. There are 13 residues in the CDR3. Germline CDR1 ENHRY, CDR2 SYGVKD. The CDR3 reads CAISAGAGETQYF. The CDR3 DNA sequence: TGTGCCATCAGTGCCGGGGCGGGGGAGACCCAGTACTTC.

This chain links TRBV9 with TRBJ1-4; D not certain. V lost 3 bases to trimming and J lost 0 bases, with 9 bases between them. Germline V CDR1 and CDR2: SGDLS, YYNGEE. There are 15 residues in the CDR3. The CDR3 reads CASSASAATNEKLFF. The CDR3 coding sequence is TGTGCCAGCAGCGCGTCGGCGGCAACTAATGAAAAACTGTTTTTT.

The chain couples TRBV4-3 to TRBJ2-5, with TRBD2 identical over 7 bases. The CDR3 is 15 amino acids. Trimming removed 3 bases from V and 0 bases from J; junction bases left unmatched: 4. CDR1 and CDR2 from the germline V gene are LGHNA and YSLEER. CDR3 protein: CASSQYGGDQETQYF. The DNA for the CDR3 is TGCGCCAGCAGCCAGTATGGGGGGGACCAAGAGACCCAGTACTTC.

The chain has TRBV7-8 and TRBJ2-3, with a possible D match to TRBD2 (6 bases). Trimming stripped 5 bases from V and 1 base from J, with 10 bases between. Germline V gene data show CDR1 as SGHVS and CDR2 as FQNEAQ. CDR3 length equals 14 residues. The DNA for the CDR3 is TGTGCCAGCAGCCCCCCTAGCGGCACAGATACGCAGTATTTT. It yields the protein CASSPPSGTDTQYF.

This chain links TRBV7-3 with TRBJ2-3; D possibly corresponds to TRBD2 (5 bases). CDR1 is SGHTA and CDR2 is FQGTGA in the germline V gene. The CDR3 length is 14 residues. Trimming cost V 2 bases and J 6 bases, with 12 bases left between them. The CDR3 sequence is CASSLEVGVDTQYF. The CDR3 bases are TGTGCCAGCAGCTTAGAAGTCGGGGTCGATACGCAGTATTTT.

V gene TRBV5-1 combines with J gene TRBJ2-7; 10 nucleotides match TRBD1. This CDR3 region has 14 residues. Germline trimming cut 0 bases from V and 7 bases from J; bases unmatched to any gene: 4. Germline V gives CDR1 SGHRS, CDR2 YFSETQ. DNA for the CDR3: TGCGCCAGCAGCTTGGATTGGACAGGGGGTGAGCAGTACTTC. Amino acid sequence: CASSLDWTGGEQYF.